This TCR beta chain was identified in a study of blood T cells in healthy people across ages. V was clipped by 3 bases and J by 9 bases, with 12 bases between them. This CDR3 has 14 amino acids. Points from the study as a whole: Older age coincided with a roughly linear decline in TCR beta diversity per million T cells. Unknown CMV status may confound age-related changes in expanded clones.

A remark on this clonotype: The antigen is unknown.

Per sample, no less than 5 micrograms of total RNA were extracted. The use of a sample-barcoded 5' primer and a J-beta primer mix characterized a second PCR of roughly 6 to 12 cycles. No fewer than 3 million CDR3-containing paired-end reads came from each sample. Each CDR3 protein is one row after TCRdb ran MiXCR on the 5' RACE reads. The sample includes hundreds of thousands of distinct CDR3 sequences, about 36% of them seen just once. The sequencing input was blood. The V and J genes are TRBV12-3 or TRBV12-4 and TRBJ1-6, with D perhaps matching TRBD1 (5 bases). The receptor was derived from a man aged 18 to 29 in good health. Here the CDR3 reads CASSFRERGSPLHF. The CDR3 DNA reads TGTGCCAGCAGTTTTCGGGAAAGGGGTTCACCCCTCCACTTT.